This entry lists 9 T cell receptor beta chains sequenced from one sample in a study of T cells after somatic rescue of genetic block. The data were produced by immunoSEQ multiplex PCR, yet TCRdb's version contains in-frame clones alone and is incomplete. Of 88,000 or so clones in the sample, approximately 90% were seen once. Sequencing was carried out using peripheral blood mononuclear cells (PBMCs). The receptor source for this set is a woman under 30.

The chain recombines TRBV5-6 with TRBJ1-2, with D unresolved. The V end lost 1 base, the J end lost 4 bases, and 8 bases lay between the germline ends. Germline CDR1 and CDR2: SGHDT and YYEEEE. The CDR3 runs 13 residues. Here the CDR3 reads CASSLSGPYGYTF. The CDR3 DNA reads as TGTGCCAGCAGCTTGTCAGGTCCCTATGGCTACACCTTC.

The CDR3 reads CASSELGSSYNEQFF. In DNA, the CDR3 is TGTGCCAGCAGTGAACTAGGAAGCTCCTACAATGAGCAGTTCTTC. The chain joins TRBV2 to TRBJ2-1; D uncertain. Deletions cut 2 bases from V and 0 bases from J, with 8 bases between. The germline gives CDR1 SNHLY, CDR2 FYNNEI. The CDR3 totals 15 residues.

The V gene is TRBV13, the J gene TRBJ2-6; 7 bases line up with TRBD1. CDR3 length: 18 amino acids. Germline V gives CDR1 PRHDT, CDR2 FYEKMQ (reference sequence). Losses at the gene ends were 1 base for V and 2 bases for J; bases not matched to a gene: 8. CDR3 loop: CASSLVRDSWPGANVLTF. CDR3 bases: TGTGCCAGCAGCTTAGTCCGGGACAGCTGGCCTGGGGCCAACGTCCTGACTTTC.

DNA of the CDR3: TGTGCCAGCAGTGAGTTGCGCGACAGGGGAGTTGTACAGCCCCAGCATTTT. The encoded protein is CASSELRDRGVVQPQHF. The V call is TRBV6-1, the J call TRBJ1-5; 8 bases are a match to TRBD1. The CDR3 runs 17 residues. Unmatched junction bases numbered 14, after V lost 3 bases and J lost 7 bases. Germline V CDR1 and CDR2: MNHNS, SASEGT.

The chain is built from TRBV9 and TRBJ2-7; D is perhaps TRBD1 (5 bases). The CDR3 is 16 amino acids. Trimming took off 1 base at V and 6 bases at J, with 20 bases between the two ends. CDR1 is SGDLS, CDR2 YYNGEE, per germline. The CDR3 here is CASSVTGIGSLGEQYF. For the CDR3, the DNA is TGTGCCAGCAGCGTAACAGGTATCGGCTCCCTGGGCGAGCAGTACTTC. Looking up the rest from reference TRBV9 and TRBJ2-7 gives the full variable domain: DSGVTQTPKHLITATGQRVTLRCSPRSGDLSVYWYQQSLDQGLQFLIQYYNGEERAKGNILERFSAQQFPDLHSELNLSSLELGDSALYFCASSVTGIGSLGEQYFGPGTRLTVT.

The chain links TRBV5-5 to TRBJ1-5, with a weak D call TRBD1 (5 bases). The germline gives CDR1 SGHKS, CDR2 YYEKEE (reference sequence). Trimming left V 5 bases short and J 3 bases short, with 12 bases between. This CDR3 has 14 amino acids. The CDR3 nucleotides are TGTGCCAGCAGTCAGGGACGGTTCAATCAGCCCCAGCATTTT. This gives the protein CASSQGRFNQPQHF.

The V and J genes are TRBV18 and TRBJ2-7; 15 bases agree with TRBD2. The CDR3 sequence is 17 residues long. Trimming removed 1 base from V and 2 bases from J; junction bases left unmatched: 3. The germline V gene encodes CDR1 KGHSH and CDR2 LQKENI. The CDR3 is CASSPLRTSGRAYEQYF. The CDR3, as DNA: TGTGCCAGCTCACCACTGAGGACTAGCGGGAGGGCCTACGAGCAGTACTTC.

This clone has a handful of counts. The chain carries TRBV27 and TRBJ2-3; D gene uncertain. Per germline, CDR1 MNHEY and CDR2 SMNVEV (reference sequence). Trimming pared 1 base from V and 0 bases from J, leaving 2 bases between. This CDR3 contains 13 residues. CDR3 in DNA: TGTGCCAGCAGTTTATTTAGCACAGATACGCAGTATTTT. It yields the protein CASSLFSTDTQYF.

The rearrangement joins TRBV7-6 to TRBJ1-1, with 8 bases identical to TRBD1. The germline CDR1 and CDR2 sequences are SGHVS and FNYEAQ. V lost 5 bases to trimming and J lost 5 bases; unmatched junction nucleotides: 7. This CDR3 contains 14 residues. The CDR3 DNA sequence: TGTGCCAGCAGCCTAGGACAGGGTCTAACTGAAGCTTTCTTT. Protein: CASSLGQGLTEAFF.